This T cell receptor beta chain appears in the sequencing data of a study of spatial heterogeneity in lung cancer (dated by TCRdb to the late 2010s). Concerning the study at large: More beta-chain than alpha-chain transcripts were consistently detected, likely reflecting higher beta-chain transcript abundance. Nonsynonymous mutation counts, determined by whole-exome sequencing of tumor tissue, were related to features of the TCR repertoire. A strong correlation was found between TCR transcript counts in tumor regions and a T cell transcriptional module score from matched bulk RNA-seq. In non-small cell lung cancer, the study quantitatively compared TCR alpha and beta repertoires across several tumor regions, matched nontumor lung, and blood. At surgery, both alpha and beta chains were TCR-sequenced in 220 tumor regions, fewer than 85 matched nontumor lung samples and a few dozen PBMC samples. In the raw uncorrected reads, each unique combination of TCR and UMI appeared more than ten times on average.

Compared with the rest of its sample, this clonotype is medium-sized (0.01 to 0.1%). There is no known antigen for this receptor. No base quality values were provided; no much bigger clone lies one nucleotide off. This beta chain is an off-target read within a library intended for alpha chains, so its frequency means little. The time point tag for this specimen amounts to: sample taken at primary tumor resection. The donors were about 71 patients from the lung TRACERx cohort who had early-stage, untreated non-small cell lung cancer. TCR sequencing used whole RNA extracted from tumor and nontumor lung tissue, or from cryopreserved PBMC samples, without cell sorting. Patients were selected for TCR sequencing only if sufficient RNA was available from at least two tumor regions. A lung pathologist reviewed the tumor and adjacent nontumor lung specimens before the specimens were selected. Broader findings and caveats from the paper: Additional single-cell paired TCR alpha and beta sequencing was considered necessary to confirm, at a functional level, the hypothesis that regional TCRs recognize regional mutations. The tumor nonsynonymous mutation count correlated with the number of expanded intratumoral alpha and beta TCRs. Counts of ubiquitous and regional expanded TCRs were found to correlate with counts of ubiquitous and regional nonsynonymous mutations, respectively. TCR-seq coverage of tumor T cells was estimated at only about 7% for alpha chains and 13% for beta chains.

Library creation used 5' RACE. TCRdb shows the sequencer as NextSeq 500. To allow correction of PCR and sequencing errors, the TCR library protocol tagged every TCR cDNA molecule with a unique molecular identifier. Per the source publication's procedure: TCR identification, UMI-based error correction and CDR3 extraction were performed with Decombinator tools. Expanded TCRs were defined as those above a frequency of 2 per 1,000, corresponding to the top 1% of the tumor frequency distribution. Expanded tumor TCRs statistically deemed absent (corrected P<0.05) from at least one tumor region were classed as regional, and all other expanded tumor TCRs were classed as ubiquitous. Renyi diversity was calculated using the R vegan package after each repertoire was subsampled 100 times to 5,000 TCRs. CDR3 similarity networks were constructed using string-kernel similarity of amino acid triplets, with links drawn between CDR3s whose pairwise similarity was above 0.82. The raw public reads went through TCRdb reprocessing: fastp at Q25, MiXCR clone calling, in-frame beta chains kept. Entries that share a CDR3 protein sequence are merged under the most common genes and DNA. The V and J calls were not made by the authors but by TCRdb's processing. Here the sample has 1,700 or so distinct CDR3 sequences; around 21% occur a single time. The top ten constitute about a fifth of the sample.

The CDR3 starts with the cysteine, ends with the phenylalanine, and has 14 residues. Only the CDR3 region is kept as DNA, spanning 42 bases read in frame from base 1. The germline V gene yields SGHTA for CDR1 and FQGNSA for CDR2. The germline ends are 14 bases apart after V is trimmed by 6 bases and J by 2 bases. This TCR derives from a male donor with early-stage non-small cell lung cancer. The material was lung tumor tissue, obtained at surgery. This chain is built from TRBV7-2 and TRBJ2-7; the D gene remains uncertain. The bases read TGTGCCAGCAGGCATAGAAACTCTCCCTACGAGCAGTACTTC. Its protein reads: CASRHRNSPYEQYF. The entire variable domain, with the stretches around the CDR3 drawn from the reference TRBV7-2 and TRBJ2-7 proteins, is GAGVSQSPSNKVTEKGKDVELRCDPISGHTALYWYRQSLGQGLEFLIYFQGNSAPDKSGLPSDRFSAERTGGSVSTLTIQRTQQEDSAVYLCASRHRNSPYEQYFGPGTRLTVT.